This T cell receptor (beta chain) was recorded in a study of response to subunit inactivated influenza vaccine. The study, taken as a whole, reports: Each seasonal influenza vaccination recruits few new T cells, the authors suggested.

This clonotype has more than one count but fewer than ten. Its specificity is not known. CDR1 and CDR2 from the germline V gene are SGDLS and YYNGEE. The V gene end was trimmed by 4 bases and the J gene end by 0 bases; junction bases not matched to a gene: 7. CDR3 length equals 17 residues. Using its own MiXCR run on the RT-PCR reads, TCRdb lists one record per CDR3 protein. Seen here are 700,000 to 900,000 distinct CDR3 sequences, over 20% observed once, and the top ten hold 10%. The V gene is TRBV9, the J gene TRBJ2-6; 7 positions agree with TRBD1. The sample consisted of PBMCs from blood, taken 5 to 6 days after vaccination. This receptor was taken from a man aged 45 to 65 who received an inactivated influenza vaccine. In DNA, the CDR3 is TGTGCCAGCAGCCTCCTGACAGGGCCCTCTGGGGCCAACGTCCTGACTTTC. Translated, it gives CASSLLTGPSGANVLTF.